There are a few counts of the clone carrying this T cell receptor beta chain. Its specificity is unknown. CDR3 length: 16 amino acids. Trimming stripped 2 bases from V and 4 bases from J, with 17 bases between. Germline V gene lookup returns CDR1 MNHEY and CDR2 SVGAGI. This record comes from a study of radiation and T cells in renal cell carcinoma. Findings and limits, study-wide: From baseline, blood top tumor clonotypes peaked at 2 weeks post-radiation.

Generated by immunoSEQ multiplex PCR, the TCRdb table keeps only in-frame clones and is missing some. The table records 40,000 to 50,000 clones, around four fifths of them present only once. As for time point: blood 4 weeks post-SBRT, at nephrectomy. The sample's treatment: 15 Gy SBRT to primary tumor, nephrectomy 4 weeks later. The TCR was taken from a woman in her sixties or seventies with renal cell carcinoma. The chain employs TRBV6-5 and TRBJ2-5; tentative D call: TRBD2 (6 bases). Specimen: blood, collected from a patient whose treatment included radiotherapy and nephrectomy. CDR3 sequence reads: CASSYQGKLGGETQYF. DNA of the CDR3: TGTGCCAGCAGTTACCAAGGGAAATTGGGAGGAGAGACCCAGTACTTC.